These T cell receptor beta chains were read from a single sample in a study of T cell responses to AZD1222 COVID-19 vaccine. Clones were sequenced by immunoSEQ multiplex PCR, and TCRdb holds only the in-frame ones, with some missing. This table holds approximately 70,000 clones, roughly four fifths found once. The sequencing here drew on peripheral blood, taken on day 0 of AZD1222 vaccination. Source of these receptors: an adult in good health. CDR3s include the opening cysteine and the closing phenylalanine or tryptophan.

j_call: TRBJ2-1; v_call: TRBV9; cdr3_aa: CASSPAGTSGGAYNEQFF
j_call: TRBJ2-1; v_call: TRBV9; cdr3_aa: CASSVEDYRGDEQFF
j_call: TRBJ1-5; v_call: TRBV6-5; cdr3_aa: CASSSGGPGQPQHF
j_call: TRBJ2-2; v_call: TRBV27; cdr3_aa: CASSRWGTNTGELFF
j_call: TRBJ1-6; v_call: TRBV14; cdr3_aa: CASSHGQGLIGSPLHF
j_call: TRBJ1-4; v_call: TRBV5-1; cdr3_aa: CASSFTGTGSNEKLFF
j_call: TRBJ1-2; v_call: TRBV6-2/TRBV6-3; cdr3_aa: CASSWTANYGYTF
j_call: TRBJ2-2; v_call: TRBV18; cdr3_aa: CASSPMSSNTGELFF
j_call: TRBJ1-2; v_call: TRBV11-3; cdr3_aa: CASSLDGQTNYGYTF
j_call: TRBJ1-2; v_call: TRBV6-5; cdr3_aa: CASNPGGAYGYTF
j_call: TRBJ1-1; v_call: TRBV10-3; cdr3_aa: CAIREGEGNTEAFF
j_call: TRBJ1-2; v_call: TRBV19; cdr3_aa: CASSMGGSAYGYTF
j_call: TRBJ1-1; v_call: TRBV27; cdr3_aa: CASSLYGVLGTEAFF
j_call: TRBJ2-7; v_call: TRBV5-1; cdr3_aa: CASSLETLYEQYF
j_call: TRBJ2-3; v_call: TRBV6-2/TRBV6-3; cdr3_aa: CASSTPVASRGGPDTQYF
j_call: TRBJ2-2; v_call: TRBV5-1; cdr3_aa: CASSAGGAGELFF
j_call: TRBJ2-3; v_call: TRBV11-2; cdr3_aa: CASSPRDFGTSRADTQYF
j_call: TRBJ1-6; v_call: TRBV7-8; cdr3_aa: CASKVRVDSPLHF
j_call: TRBJ2-7; v_call: TRBV10-3; cdr3_aa: CAIYSGLGTRYEQYF
j_call: TRBJ2-3; v_call: TRBV7-2; cdr3_aa: CASKEGHSTDTQYF
j_call: TRBJ1-2; v_call: TRBV2; cdr3_aa: CASKAGANYGYTF
j_call: TRBJ2-7; v_call: TRBV13; cdr3_aa: CASSLGQGLSSYEQYF
j_call: TRBJ1-5; v_call: TRBV2; cdr3_aa: CASSELSGEMNQPQHF
j_call: TRBJ1-2; v_call: TRBV29-1; cdr3_aa: CSVESPGYTF
j_call: TRBJ2-1; v_call: TRBV19; cdr3_aa: CASSVRDSSYNEQFF
j_call: TRBJ1-2; v_call: TRBV7-9; cdr3_aa: CASSLSTGALVSGYTF
j_call: TRBJ2-7; v_call: TRBV14; cdr3_aa: CASRASGESYEQYF
j_call: TRBJ1-3; v_call: TRBV19; cdr3_aa: CASRGTGFSRSGNTIYF
j_call: TRBJ2-3; v_call: TRBV7-3; cdr3_aa: CASSLGVPDTQYF
j_call: TRBJ1-6; v_call: TRBV6-4; cdr3_aa: CASSDTTGPNSPLHF
j_call: TRBJ1-1; v_call: TRBV5-1; cdr3_aa: CASSTWILATEAFF
j_call: TRBJ1-3; v_call: TRBV4-2; cdr3_aa: CASSQDRHSENTIYF
j_call: TRBJ2-7; v_call: TRBV19; cdr3_aa: CASSTPGQGLYEQYF
j_call: TRBJ1-1; v_call: TRBV11-2; cdr3_aa: CASSLGRGLMNTEAFF
j_call: TRBJ2-3; v_call: TRBV5-1; cdr3_aa: CASSPGYSTDTQYF
j_call: TRBJ2-5; v_call: TRBV5-4; cdr3_aa: CASSLEPLQETQYF
j_call: TRBJ1-2; v_call: TRBV12-3/TRBV12-4; cdr3_aa: CASRMGQRYTF
j_call: TRBJ1-2; v_call: TRBV9; cdr3_aa: CASSGGIWRATANYGYTF
j_call: TRBJ1-6; v_call: TRBV19; cdr3_aa: CASSIDGRPNSPLHF
j_call: TRBJ1-2; v_call: TRBV6-1; cdr3_aa: CASSESGTGGRGYTF
j_call: TRBJ1-3; v_call: TRBV19; cdr3_aa: CASSIGPDSGNTIYF
j_call: TRBJ1-2; v_call: TRBV9; cdr3_aa: CASSVVTDNYGYTF
j_call: TRBJ1-1; v_call: TRBV30; cdr3_aa: CAWSGARQGHPRAFF
j_call: TRBJ2-1; v_call: TRBV27; cdr3_aa: CASSLAVYNEQFF
j_call: TRBJ2-7; v_call: TRBV7-8; cdr3_aa: CASSPEMGYEQYF
j_call: TRBJ2-1; v_call: TRBV6-2/TRBV6-3; cdr3_aa: CASSSTSGATDEQFF
j_call: TRBJ2-2; v_call: TRBV5-8; cdr3_aa: CASSLPGQGLDTGELFF
j_call: TRBJ2-3; v_call: TRBV4-1; cdr3_aa: CASSQGGQKADTQYF
j_call: TRBJ1-2; v_call: TRBV6-5; cdr3_aa: CASSTRQGHYGYTF
j_call: TRBJ2-3; v_call: TRBV5-8; cdr3_aa: CASTSTSGVFTDTQYF
j_call: TRBJ1-2; v_call: TRBV28; cdr3_aa: CASSSIQGLNGYTF
j_call: TRBJ1-5; v_call: TRBV30; cdr3_aa: CAWSWAGNQPQHF
j_call: TRBJ1-5; v_call: TRBV5-1; cdr3_aa: CASSLGQNQPQHF
j_call: TRBJ1-2; v_call: TRBV5-1; cdr3_aa: CASSLVTGQGYTF
j_call: TRBJ1-6; v_call: TRBV18; cdr3_aa: CASSPLPFGEASSYNSPLHF
j_call: TRBJ1-1; v_call: TRBV30; cdr3_aa: CAWSPGLPNTEAFF
j_call: TRBJ2-7; v_call: TRBV30; cdr3_aa: CAWRSDRAYEQYF